This T cell receptor beta chain derives from a study of cytomegalovirus exposure and HLA in healthy donors. V shed 3 bases and J shed 0 bases, with 3 bases lying between them. Germline V lookup: CDR1 GTSNPN, CDR2 SVGIG (reference sequence). The CDR3 extends over 12 amino acids. Study results and caveats: In a later analysis, HLA-associated TCR beta chains were more clonally expanded than equally common others.

With 60 Vbeta and 13 Jbeta primers, the PCR was carried out. Here immunoSEQ multiplex PCR was the method, and the copy in TCRdb shows in-frame clones only, minus some. The data show fewer than 20,000 clones, less than 85% seen once. As regards this clone: The target antigen is unknown.

V is TRBV30 and J is TRBJ2-1; D gene unclear. This TCR was recovered from a human donor in good health. Input material: PBMCs. CDR3 sequence: CAWSSSYNEQFF. The CDR3 nucleotides are TGTGCCTGGAGCTCCTCCTACAATGAGCAGTTCTTC.